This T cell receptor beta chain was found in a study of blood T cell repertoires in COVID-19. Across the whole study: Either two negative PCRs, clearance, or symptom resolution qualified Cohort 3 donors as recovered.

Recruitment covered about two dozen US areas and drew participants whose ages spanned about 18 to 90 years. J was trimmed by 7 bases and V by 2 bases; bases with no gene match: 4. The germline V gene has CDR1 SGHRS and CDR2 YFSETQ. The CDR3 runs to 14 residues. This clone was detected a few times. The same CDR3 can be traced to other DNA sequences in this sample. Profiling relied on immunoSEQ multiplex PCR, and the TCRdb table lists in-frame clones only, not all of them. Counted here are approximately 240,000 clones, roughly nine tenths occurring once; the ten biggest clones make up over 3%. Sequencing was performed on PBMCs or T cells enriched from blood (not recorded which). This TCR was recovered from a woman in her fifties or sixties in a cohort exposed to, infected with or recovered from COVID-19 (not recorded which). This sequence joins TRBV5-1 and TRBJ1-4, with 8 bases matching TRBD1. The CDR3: CASSFGQGGEKLFF. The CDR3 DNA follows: TGCGCCAGCAGCTTCGGACAGGGAGGTGAAAAACTGTTTTTT.